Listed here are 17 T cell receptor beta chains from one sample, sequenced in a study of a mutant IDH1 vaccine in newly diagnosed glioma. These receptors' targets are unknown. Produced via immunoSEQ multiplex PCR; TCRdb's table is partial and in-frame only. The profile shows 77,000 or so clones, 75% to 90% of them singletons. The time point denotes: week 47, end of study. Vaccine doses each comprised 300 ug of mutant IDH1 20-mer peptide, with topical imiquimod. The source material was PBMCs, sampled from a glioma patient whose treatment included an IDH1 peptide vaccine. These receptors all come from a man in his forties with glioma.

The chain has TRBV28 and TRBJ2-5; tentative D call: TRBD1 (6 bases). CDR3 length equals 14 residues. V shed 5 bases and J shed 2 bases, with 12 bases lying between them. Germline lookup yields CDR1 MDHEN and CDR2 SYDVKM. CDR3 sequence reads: CASSPSRGQETQYF. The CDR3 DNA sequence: TGTGCCAGCAGTCCCTCTAGGGGGCAAGAGACCCAGTACTTC.

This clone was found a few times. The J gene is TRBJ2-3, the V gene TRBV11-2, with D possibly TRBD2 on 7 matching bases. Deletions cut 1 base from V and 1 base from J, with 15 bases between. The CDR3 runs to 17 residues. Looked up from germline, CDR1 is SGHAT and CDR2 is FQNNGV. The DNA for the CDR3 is TGTGCCAGCAGCTTAGTGTCGGCGGGGGCCGGCACAGATACGCAGTATTTT. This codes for CASSLVSAGAGTDTQYF.

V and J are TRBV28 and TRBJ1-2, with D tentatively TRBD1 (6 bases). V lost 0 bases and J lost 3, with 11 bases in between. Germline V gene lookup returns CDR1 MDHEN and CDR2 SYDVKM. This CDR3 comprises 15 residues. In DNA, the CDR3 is TGTGCCAGCAGTTTATGGGCAGGGGTGCACTATGGCTACACCTTC. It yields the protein CASSLWAGVHYGYTF.

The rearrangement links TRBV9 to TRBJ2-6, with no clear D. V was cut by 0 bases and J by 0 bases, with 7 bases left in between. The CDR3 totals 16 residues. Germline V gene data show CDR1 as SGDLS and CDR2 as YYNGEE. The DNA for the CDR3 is TGTGCCAGCAGCGTAGACAAACGCTCTGGGGCCAACGTCCTGACTTTC. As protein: CASSVDKRSGANVLTF. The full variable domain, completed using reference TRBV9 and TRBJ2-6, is DSGVTQTPKHLITATGQRVTLRCSPRSGDLSVYWYQQSLDQGLQFLIQYYNGEERAKGNILERFSAQQFPDLHSELNLSSLELGDSALYFCASSVDKRSGANVLTFGAGSRLTVL.

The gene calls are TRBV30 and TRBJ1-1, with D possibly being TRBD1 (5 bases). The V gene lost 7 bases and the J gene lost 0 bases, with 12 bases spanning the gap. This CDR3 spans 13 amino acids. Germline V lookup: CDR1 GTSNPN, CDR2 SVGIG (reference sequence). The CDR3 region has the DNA TGTGCCTATCGACAGCAGATGAACACTGAAGCTTTCTTT. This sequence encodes CAYRQQMNTEAFF.

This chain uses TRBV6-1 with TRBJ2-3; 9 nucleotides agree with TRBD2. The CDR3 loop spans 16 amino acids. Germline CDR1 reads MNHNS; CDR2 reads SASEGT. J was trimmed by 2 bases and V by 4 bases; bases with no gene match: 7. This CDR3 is CASSALAGMNTDTQYF. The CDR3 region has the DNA TGTGCCAGCAGTGCTCTAGCGGGAATGAACACAGATACGCAGTATTTT.

DNA for the CDR3: TGTGCCACCAGCAGAAGGGACGGGGGCTCAGAGACCCAGTACTTC. Protein product: CATSRRDGGSETQYF. The chain recombines TRBV15 with TRBJ2-5, with D perhaps being TRBD1 or TRBD2 (6 bases each). Germline CDR1 and CDR2: LNHNV and YYDKDF (reference sequence). CDR3 length: 15 amino acids. V lost 2 bases and J lost 4, with 14 bases in between.

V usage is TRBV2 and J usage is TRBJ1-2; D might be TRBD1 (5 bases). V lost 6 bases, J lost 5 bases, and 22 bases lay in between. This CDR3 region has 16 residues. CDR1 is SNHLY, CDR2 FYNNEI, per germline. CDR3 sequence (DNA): TGTGCCAGCAGCGACAGACGGACGGTCGATGAATATGGCTACACCTTC. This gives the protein CASSDRRTVDEYGYTF.

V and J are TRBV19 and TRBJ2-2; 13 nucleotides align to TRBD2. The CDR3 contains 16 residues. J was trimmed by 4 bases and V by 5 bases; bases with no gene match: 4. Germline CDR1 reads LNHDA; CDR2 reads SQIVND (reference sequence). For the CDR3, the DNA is TGTGCCAGTAGTGTGACTAGCGGGAGGTTCACCGGGGAGCTGTTTTTT. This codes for CASSVTSGRFTGELFF.

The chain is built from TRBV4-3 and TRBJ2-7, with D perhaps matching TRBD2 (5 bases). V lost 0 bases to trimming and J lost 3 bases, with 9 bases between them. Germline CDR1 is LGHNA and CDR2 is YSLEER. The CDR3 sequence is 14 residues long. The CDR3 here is CASSQEAGYYEQYF. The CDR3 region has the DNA TGCGCCAGCAGCCAAGAGGCGGGCTACTACGAGCAGTACTTC.

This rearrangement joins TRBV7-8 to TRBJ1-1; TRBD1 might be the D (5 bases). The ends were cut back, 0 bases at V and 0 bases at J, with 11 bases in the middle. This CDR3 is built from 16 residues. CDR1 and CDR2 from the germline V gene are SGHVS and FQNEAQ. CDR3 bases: TGTGCCAGCAGCTTAGCCGAGACAGTGATGAACACTGAAGCTTTCTTT. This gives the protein CASSLAETVMNTEAFF.

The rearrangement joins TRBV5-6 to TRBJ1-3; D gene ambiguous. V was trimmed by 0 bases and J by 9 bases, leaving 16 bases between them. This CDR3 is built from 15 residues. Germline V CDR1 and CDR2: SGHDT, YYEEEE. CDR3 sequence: CASSLERSNIGTIYF. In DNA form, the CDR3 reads TGTGCCAGCAGCTTGGAACGGTCAAATATTGGCACCATATATTTT. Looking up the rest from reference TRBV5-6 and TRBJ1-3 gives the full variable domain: DAGVTQSPTHLIKTRGQQVTLRCSPKSGHDTVSWYQQALGQGPQFIFQYYEEEERQRGNFPDRFSGHQFPNYSSELNVNALLLGDSALYLCASSLERSNIGTIYFGEGSWLTVV.

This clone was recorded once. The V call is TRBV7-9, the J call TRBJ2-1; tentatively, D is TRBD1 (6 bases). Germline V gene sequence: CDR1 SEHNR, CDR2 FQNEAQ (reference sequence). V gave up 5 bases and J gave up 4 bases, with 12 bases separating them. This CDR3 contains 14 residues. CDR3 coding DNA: TGTGCCAGCAGCGCCAACAGGGATTACAATGAGCAGTTCTTC. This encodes CASSANRDYNEQFF.

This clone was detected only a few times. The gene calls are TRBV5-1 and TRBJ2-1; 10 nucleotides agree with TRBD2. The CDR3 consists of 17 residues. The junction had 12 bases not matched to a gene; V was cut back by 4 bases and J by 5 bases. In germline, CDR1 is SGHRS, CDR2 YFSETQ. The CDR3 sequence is CASSPAAQRGGNNEQFF. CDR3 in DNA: TGCGCCAGCAGCCCTGCTGCCCAGCGGGGGGGTAACAATGAGCAGTTCTTC. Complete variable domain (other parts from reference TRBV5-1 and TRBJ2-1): KAGVTQTPRYLIKTRGQQVTLSCSPISGHRSVSWYQQTPGQGLQFLFEYFSETQRNKGNFPGRFSGRQFSNSRSEMNVSTLELGDSALYLCASSPAAQRGGNNEQFFGPGTRLTVL.

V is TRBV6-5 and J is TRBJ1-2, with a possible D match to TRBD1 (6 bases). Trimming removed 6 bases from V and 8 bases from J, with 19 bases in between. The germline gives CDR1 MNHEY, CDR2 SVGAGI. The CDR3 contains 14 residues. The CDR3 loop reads CASSEGEVGGGYTF. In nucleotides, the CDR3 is TGTGCCAGCAGCGAGGGGGAAGTGGGTGGGGGCTACACCTTC.

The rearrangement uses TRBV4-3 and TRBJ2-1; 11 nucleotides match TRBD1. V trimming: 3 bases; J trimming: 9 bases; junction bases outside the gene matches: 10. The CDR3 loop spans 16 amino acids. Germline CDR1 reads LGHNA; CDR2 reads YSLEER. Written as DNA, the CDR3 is TGCGCCAGCAGCCAGCGCCGGGACAGGGGGTTTAGTGAGCAGTTCTTC. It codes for CASSQRRDRGFSEQFF.

Here the CDR3 DNA reads TGTGCCAGCTCACGTTCCGGGGGGGCTGGTGAGCAGTTCTTC. Translation gives CASSRSGGAGEQFF. The rearrangement uses TRBV18 and TRBJ2-1; TRBD2 agrees at 8 bases. V was pared by 4 bases and J by 9 bases, with 8 bases of the junction left unmatched. Germline V gene sequence: CDR1 KGHSH, CDR2 LQKENI. This CDR3 region has 14 residues.